Included here is one T cell receptor beta chain sequence, with context. These data are taken from a study of preoperative IRX-2 immunotherapy in early breast cancer. Stated treatment: preoperative locoregional IRX-2 cytokine immunotherapy. The method was immunoSEQ multiplex PCR; TCRdb's version includes in-frame clones alone and lacks a portion of them. The sample includes 15,000 to 25,000 clones, roughly 80% of them seen just once. This clonotype was sampled from a human donor with breast cancer. Specimen: lymph node tissue, collected after IRX-2 immunotherapy.

The CDR3 bases are TGTGCCAGTAATCGACCGGGCTTGGGCACTGAAGCTTTCTTT. As protein: CASNRPGLGTEAFF. The rearrangement joins TRBV19 to TRBJ1-1; D is uncertain. This CDR3 spans 14 amino acids. The V end lost 7 bases, the J end lost 4 bases, and 16 bases lay between the germline ends. Germline V gene sequence: CDR1 LNHDA, CDR2 SQIVND (reference sequence).